The source of this TCR beta chain is a study of OX40 agonist ivuxolimab in advanced cancers. At the level of the study: Ivuxolimab, which is an agonistic anti-OX40 (CD134) antibody, was administered to the patients.

The CDR3 covers 14 residues. V lost 7 bases, J lost 6 bases, and 9 bases stayed unmatched. From germline, CDR1 is SGHNT and CDR2 YYREEE (reference sequence). Study-level findings and limits: At doses 0.1 to 3.0 mg/kg, CD4+ and CD8+ clones expanded. CD8+ T cells averaged more expanded clones than CD4+.

Points on this clone: Its antigen is unknown.

Libraries were prepared by immunoSEQ multiplex PCR; TCRdb keeps only in-frame clonotypes and omits some of them. The sample yields 80,000 to 100,000 clones, about 92% seen once. The sequencing here drew on CD4+ or CD8+ T cells sorted from blood, taken in a trial of the OX40 agonist ivuxolimab. The sequence came from an adult with an advanced solid tumor such as melanoma, head and neck, liver or kidney cancer. The chain couples TRBV5-4 to TRBJ2-3, with 9 bases lining up with TRBD1. CDR3 sequence (DNA): TGTGCCAGCTCCCGGGACAGGGTCGTGGATACGCAGTATTTT. This encodes CASSRDRVVDTQYF.